One and the same sample provided the 18 T cell receptor beta chains below, sequenced in a study of blood T cells in healthy people across ages. PCR was performed a second time for roughly 6 to 12 cycles using a sample-barcoded 5' primer and a J-beta primer mix. Each CDR3 protein is one row after TCRdb ran MiXCR on the 5' RACE reads. The table has 800,000 to 1,000,000 distinct CDR3 sequences, around 48% seen once. Sequenced material: blood. All receptors derive from a man younger than 40 in good health.

This clonotype showed up just a few times. The gene calls are TRBV10-3 and TRBJ1-1; D possibly corresponds to TRBD1 (5 bases). This CDR3 is built from 13 residues. Germline loops: CDR1 ENHRY, CDR2 SYGVKD. Trimming pared 11 bases from V and 1 base from J, leaving 14 bases between. CDR3 nucleotide sequence: TGTGCCCAATCGACAGCGGAGAACACTGAAGCTTTCTTT. Translated: CAQSTAENTEAFF.

This sequence joins TRBV29-1 and TRBJ1-1; D is undetermined. Trimming removed 8 bases at V and 3 bases at J, with 16 bases between. This CDR3 has 13 residues. Germline lookup yields CDR1 SQVTM and CDR2 ANQGSEA. The CDR3 loop is CSTTTELYTEAFF. DNA of the CDR3: TGCAGCACGACGACTGAATTGTACACTGAAGCTTTCTTT.

This clonotype was detected a few times. The rearrangement links TRBV7-2 to TRBJ2-1; D is perhaps TRBD1 (5 bases). Germline V lookup: CDR1 SGHTA, CDR2 FQGNSA. The CDR3 covers 17 residues. Between the trimmed V and J ends, which lost 0 bases and 3 bases, there was a span of 15 bases. This CDR3 reads CASSLAFSTGFYNEQFF. Here the CDR3 DNA reads TGTGCCAGCAGCTTAGCGTTTTCAACAGGTTTCTACAATGAGCAGTTCTTC.

This clonotype was detected only a few times. The rearrangement uses TRBV10-3 and TRBJ1-2; 7 bases are shared with TRBD1. The V and J ends lost 4 bases and 2 bases, in that order; junction bases with no gene match: 1. Germline V gene lookup returns CDR1 ENHRY and CDR2 SYGVKD. This CDR3 has 13 amino acids. CDR3 amino acids: CAISGGQNYGYTF. CDR3 coding DNA: TGTGCCATCAGTGGGGGACAGAACTATGGCTACACCTTC.

This clonotype was seen once. This chain joins TRBV4-3 and TRBJ2-1; D is possibly TRBD2 (6 bases). The CDR3 totals 14 residues. V lost 1 base and J lost 3, with 7 bases in between. CDR1 is LGHNA and CDR2 is YSLEER in the germline V gene. CDR3 coding DNA: TGCGCCAGCAGCCAAGGGAGGGACTACAATGAGCAGTTCTTC. Amino acids: CASSQGRDYNEQFF.

This clonotype was detected a few times. In DNA form, the CDR3 reads TGCGCCAGCAGCTCGCAGCGCCGGGACTATGGCTACACCTTC. Residues: CASSSQRRDYGYTF. The V and J genes are TRBV5-1 and TRBJ1-2, with D hard to call. This CDR3 has 14 amino acids. Germline values: CDR1 SGHRS, CDR2 YFSETQ. V was trimmed by 3 bases and J by 3 bases, leaving 12 bases between them. Based on the CDR3 plus reference TRBV5-1 and TRBJ1-2, the full variable domain is KAGVTQTPRYLIKTRGQQVTLSCSPISGHRSVSWYQQTPGQGLQFLFEYFSETQRNKGNFPGRFSGRQFSNSRSEMNVSTLELGDSALYLCASSSQRRDYGYTFGSGTRLTVV.

This clonotype was seen only a few times. The V gene is TRBV10-3, the J gene TRBJ1-2; 7 nucleotides line up with TRBD1. CDR1 and CDR2 (germline): ENHRY, SYGVKD. Trimming cost V 7 bases and J 1 base; bases outside gene matches: 9. The CDR3 sequence is 15 residues long. CDR3 in DNA: TGTGCCATCAATCCCCGGGACAGTTATAACTATGGCTACACCTTC. Amino acids: CAINPRDSYNYGYTF.

This clonotype was observed a handful of times. The CDR3 here is CSVELTQETQYF. The CDR3 DNA reads as TGCAGCGTTGAGCTGACACAAGAGACCCAGTACTTC. The J gene is TRBJ2-5, the V gene TRBV29-1; D call uncertain. Germline V gene lookup returns CDR1 SQVTM and CDR2 ANQGSEA. The CDR3 totals 12 residues. Trimming removed 3 bases from V and 2 bases from J, with 7 bases in between. Looking up the rest from reference TRBV29-1 and TRBJ2-5 gives the full variable domain: SAVISQKPSRDICQRGTSLTIQCQVDSQVTMMFWYRQQPGQSLTLIATANQGSEATYESGFVIDKFPISRPNLTFSTLTVSNMSPEDSSIYLCSVELTQETQYFGPGTRLLVL.

V gene TRBV27 combines with J gene TRBJ1-5; D ambiguous. Trimming took off 6 bases at V and 5 bases at J, with 20 bases between the two ends. Germline-derived CDR1 and CDR2 are MNHEY and SMNVEV (reference sequence). CDR3 length: 16 amino acids. As DNA, the CDR3 is TGTGCCAGCAGCCACCAAGGACCCTTGTGGGATCAGCCCCAGCATTTT. It is translated as CASSHQGPLWDQPQHF.

With regard to this clonotype: One junction end does not reproduce the germline sequence, and a read error may be involved. The chain recombines TRBV10-3 with TRBJ2-2, with D tentatively TRBD1 (6 bases). This CDR3 region has 17 residues. Germline lookup yields CDR1 ENHRY and CDR2 SYGVKD. The CDR3 DNA sequence: TGTGCCGTCAGTGAGACCGTGGACAGTCTCAACACCGGGGAGCTGTTTTTT. It is translated as CAVSETVDSLNTGELFF.

This clonotype was detected many times. The chain couples TRBV29-1 to TRBJ2-7; D call uncertain. The V gene lost 5 bases and the J gene lost 0 bases, with 5 bases spanning the gap. CDR1 is SQVTM and CDR2 is ANQGSEA in the germline V gene. The length of the CDR3 is 11 residues. CDR3 sequence reads: CSVKGSYEQYF. Written as DNA, the CDR3 is TGCAGCGTTAAGGGCTCCTACGAGCAGTACTTC.

This chain joins TRBV21-1 and TRBJ1-4; the tabulated D call, TRBD1, remains unverified against the DNA. TRBV21-1 is a documented pseudogene. The CDR3 runs to 16 residues. The CDR3 reads CASSKVKDSANEKLFF. CDR3 DNA: TGTGCCAGCAGCAAAGTAAAGGACAGCGCTAATGAAAAACTGTTTTTT.

V and J are TRBV4-1 and TRBJ2-6; 8 bases agree with TRBD1. The CDR3 length is 21 residues. V dropped 2 bases and J dropped 3; count of bases not matched to a gene: 18. CDR1 and CDR2 (germline): MGHRA, YSYEKL. The CDR3 nucleotides read TGCGCCAGCAGCCAACCCGCCGGGACAGGTTCCCTCTTTTTTGGGGCCAACGTCCTGACTTTC. Translating it yields CASSQPAGTGSLFFGANVLTF.

This rearrangement joins TRBV6-2 or TRBV6-3 to TRBJ2-1; the match to TRBD1 covers 10 bases. CDR1 MNHEY and CDR2 SVGEGT come from the germline V gene. Unmatched junction bases numbered 7, after V lost 2 bases and J lost 6 bases. The CDR3 is made up of 16 amino acids. In DNA, the CDR3 is TGTGCCAGCAGTTACATTACCGGGACAGGGGTCAATGAGCAGTTCTTC. Encoded protein: CASSYITGTGVNEQFF.

This clonotype came up a few times. The V and J genes are TRBV2 and TRBJ2-5; perhaps TRBD2 as D (7 bases). This CDR3 comprises 13 residues. From germline, CDR1 is SNHLY and CDR2 FYNNEI. Trimming stripped 11 bases from V and 0 bases from J, with 13 bases between. Here the CDR3 DNA reads TGTGCCGGGGGGGGCCAGTACCAAGAGACCCAGTACTTC. Protein sequence: CAGGGQYQETQYF.

This clonotype came up a few times. The chain combines TRBV5-1 with TRBJ2-3; D uncertain. The V end lost 1 base, the J end lost 6 bases, and 18 bases lay between the germline ends. Germline V gives CDR1 SGHRS, CDR2 YFSETQ. The CDR3 is 16 amino acids. The CDR3 here is CASSLSSAKKTDTQYF. The CDR3 DNA is TGCGCCAGCAGCTTGTCGAGCGCCAAAAAAACCGATACGCAGTATTTT.

The table lists this clonotype with many counts. The chain recombines TRBV11-3 with TRBJ1-1; 8 positions agree with TRBD1. The CDR3 has 16 amino acids. From germline, CDR1 is SGHNT and CDR2 YENEEA. V lost 5 bases, J lost 1 base, and 9 bases stayed unmatched. The CDR3 coding sequence is TGTGCCAGCAGCGCCTGGACAGGGTGGGGGAACACTGAAGCTTTCTTT. Encoded protein: CASSAWTGWGNTEAFF.

This clonotype was observed a handful of times. V and J are TRBV12-3 or TRBV12-4 and TRBJ1-1; no clear D. The CDR3 is 11 amino acids. Trimming left V 7 bases short and J 7 bases short, with 10 bases between. DNA of the CDR3: TGTGCCAGCACCAATCGGGGTGAAGCTTTCTTT. Protein sequence: CASTNRGEAFF.